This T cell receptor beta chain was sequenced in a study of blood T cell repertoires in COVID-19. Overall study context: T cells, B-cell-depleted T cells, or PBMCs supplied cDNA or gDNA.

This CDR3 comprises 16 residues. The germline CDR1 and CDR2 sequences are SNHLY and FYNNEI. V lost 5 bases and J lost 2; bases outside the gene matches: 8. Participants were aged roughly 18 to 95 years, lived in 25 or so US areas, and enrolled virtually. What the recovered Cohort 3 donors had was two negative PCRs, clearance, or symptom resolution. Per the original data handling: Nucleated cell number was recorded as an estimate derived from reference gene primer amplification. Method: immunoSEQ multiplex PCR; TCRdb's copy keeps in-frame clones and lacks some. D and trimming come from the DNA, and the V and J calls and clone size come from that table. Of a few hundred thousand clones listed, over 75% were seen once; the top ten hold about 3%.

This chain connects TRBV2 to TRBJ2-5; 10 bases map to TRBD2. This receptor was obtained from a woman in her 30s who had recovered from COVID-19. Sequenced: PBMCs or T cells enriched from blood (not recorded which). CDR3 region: CASSSIASGSQETQYF. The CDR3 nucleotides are TGTGCCAGCAGTTCCATTGCTAGCGGGAGTCAAGAGACCCAGTACTTC.